These 5 T cell receptor beta chains were all obtained from the same sample, sequenced in a study of T cell responses to AZD1222 COVID-19 vaccine. This table comes from immunoSEQ multiplex PCR, and its TCRdb copy is limited to in-frame clones, with some not included. The sample contains about 130,000 clones, around four fifths of which appear only once. Sequences were derived from peripheral blood, sampled on day 0 of AZD1222 vaccination. The origin of the receptors is an adult in good health.

The chain joins TRBV27 to TRBJ1-3, with no clear D. Germline-derived CDR1 and CDR2 are MNHEY and SMNVEV (reference sequence). V lost 6 bases and J lost 1, with 10 bases in between. The CDR3 is 14 residues long. The CDR3 coding sequence is TGTGCCAGCAGGCCCTTGGAATCTGGAAACACCATATATTTT. Its protein product is CASRPLESGNTIYF.

The chain combines TRBV28 with TRBJ1-1; no firm D call. The CDR3 has 12 amino acids. V was clipped by 8 bases and J by 6 bases, with 13 bases between them. CDR1 is MDHEN, CDR2 SYDVKM, per germline. The chain's CDR3 is CASRPQRSEAFF. The CDR3 DNA reads TGTGCCAGCCGACCACAGCGATCTGAAGCTTTCTTT.

This sequence joins TRBV5-6 and TRBJ1-3, with a weak D call TRBD1 (6 bases). Trimming took 4 bases from V and 2 from J, leaving 13 bases between them. The CDR3 covers 15 residues. Germline CDR1 reads SGHDT; CDR2 reads YYEEEE. This CDR3 is CASSGGGSAGNTIYF. The DNA for the CDR3 is TGTGCCAGCAGCGGGGGCGGGTCGGCTGGAAACACCATATATTTT.

The chain joins TRBV6-6 to TRBJ2-7; 10 bases are shared with TRBD1. V lost 4 bases, J lost 4 bases, and 1 base stayed unmatched. CDR1 is MNHNY, CDR2 SVGAGI, per germline (reference sequence). The CDR3 length is 13 residues. The CDR3 DNA reads TGTGCCAGCAGTTGGGACAGGGGTTACGAGCAGTACTTC. It translates to CASSWDRGYEQYF.

The rearrangement links TRBV19 to TRBJ1-5; 8 nucleotides match TRBD1. CDR1 and CDR2 from the germline V gene are LNHDA and SQIVND (reference sequence). The junction had 15 bases not matched to a gene; V was cut back by 7 bases and J by 7 bases. The CDR3 contains 16 residues. CDR3 in DNA: TGTGCCAGTAAGTTGGGGACCGACAGGGGTGAACAGCCCCAGCATTTT. Protein sequence: CASKLGTDRGEQPQHF.